This passage covers 12 T cell receptor beta chains from one sample sequenced in a study of CD8+CD57+ T cells in acquired aplastic anemia. The template for TCR beta VDJ and CDR3 sequence profiling was genomic DNA. TCRdb reanalysed the reads using MiXCR and keeps one entry per CDR3 protein. The repertoire has 150,000 or so distinct CDR3 sequences, about 64% of them found once; the top ten carry less than 55%. What was sequenced was sorted CD4+, CD8+, or CD8+CD57+ T cells (not recorded which) from PBMCs. Every receptor here comes from a human donor in good health.

In this sample, this clonotype turned up once. One end of the junction varies from germline; a read error may be responsible. V and J are TRBV2 and TRBJ2-3; D gene ambiguous. Looked up from germline, CDR1 is SNHLY and CDR2 is FYNNEI. The CDR3 totals 14 residues. CDR3 sequence (DNA): TGTGCCAGCAGTGATTCAGCGTACACAGATGCGCAGTATTTT. It specifies CASSDSAYTDAQYF. Full variable domain (rest looked up from reference TRBV2 and TRBJ2-3): EPEVTQTPSHQVTQMGQEVILRCVPISNHLYFYWYRQILGQKVEFLVSFYNNEISEKSEIFDDQFSVERPDGSNFTLKIRSTKLEDSAMYFCASSDSAYTDAQYFGPGTRLTVL.

In its sample, this clonotype was seen a few times. With a much larger clone just one base away, this may be a read error. The chain is built from TRBV20-1 and TRBJ2-1, with 11 bases identical to TRBD2. This CDR3 region has 17 residues. Germline CDR1 reads DFQATT; CDR2 reads SNEGSKA (reference sequence). CDR3 sequence: CSARLTGTSGPYNGQFF. CDR3 DNA: TGCAGTGCTAGACTAACCGGGACTAGCGGACCCTACAATGGGCAGTTCTTC.

The genes are TRBV20-1 and TRBJ1-6; 7 nucleotides agree with TRBD1. Germline values: CDR1 DFQATT, CDR2 SNEGSKA (reference sequence). The CDR3 runs to 13 residues. The J segment lost 6 bases and the V segment lost 4 bases, leaving 3 bases of the junction unmatched. CDR3 sequence reads: CSANRDSNSPLHF. CDR3 in DNA: TGCAGTGCTAACCGGGACAGTAATTCACCCCTCCACTTT.

Only one count was recorded for this clonotype. Sequence at one end of the junction differs from germline and may be a read error. V usage is TRBV24-1 and J usage is TRBJ2-1; 10 bases line up with TRBD1. Germline V gene sequence: CDR1 KGHDR, CDR2 SFDVKD. This CDR3 has 14 amino acids. CDR3 in DNA: TGCAGTGCTGTCGACAGGGGGCTGGTCAATGAGCAGTTCTTC. Translation: CSAVDRGLVNEQFF.

This clonotype was picked up many times. This rearrangement joins TRBV5-1 to TRBJ1-6; 9 bases map to TRBD1. Germline V gene sequence: CDR1 SGHRS, CDR2 YFSETQ. This CDR3 spans 14 amino acids. Trimming at V came to 5 bases and at J to 7 bases, leaving 4 bases not matched to a gene. The CDR3 DNA is TGCGCCAGCAGAGCCGGGACAGGGAATTCACCCCTCCACTTT. It encodes CASRAGTGNSPLHF.

This clonotype was detected ten times or more. The V and J genes are TRBV20-1 and TRBJ1-5; the D is unclear. Trimming took 2 bases from V and 0 from J, leaving 17 bases between them. The CDR3 has 17 residues. CDR1 and CDR2 from the germline V gene are DFQATT and SNEGSKA (reference sequence). CDR3 amino acids: CSARKPGGRNSNQPQHF. The CDR3 DNA reads as TGCAGTGCTAGAAAACCGGGAGGCCGTAATAGCAATCAGCCCCAGCATTTT.

The chain couples TRBV7-2 to TRBJ2-1; no clear D. There are 15 residues in the CDR3. Germline-derived CDR1 and CDR2 are SGHTA and FQGNSA. With 0 bases removed from V and 4 bases from J, the gap between germline ends came to 10 bases. The CDR3 DNA follows: TGTGCCAGCAGCTTAGCCGCCCCGGGTTACAATGAGCAGTTCTTC. It specifies CASSLAAPGYNEQFF.

V is TRBV7-2 and J is TRBJ2-2; TRBD1 is a possible D gene (7 bases). This CDR3 region has 18 residues. Germline V gives CDR1 SGHTA, CDR2 FQGNSA. Between the trimmed V and J ends, which lost 8 bases and 3 bases, there was a span of 25 bases. In DNA, the CDR3 is TGTGCCAGCGGACTGAGCAGGGGGGATGATAGAGACACCGGGGAGCTGTTTTTT. Translation: CASGLSRGDDRDTGELFF.

V is TRBV2 and J is TRBJ1-2; D not certain. V lost 4 bases and J 4 bases, leaving 10 bases between the germline ends. The CDR3 covers 13 residues. Germline lookup yields CDR1 SNHLY and CDR2 FYNNEI. Written as DNA, the CDR3 is TGTGCCAGCAGTGTAACAGTCACCTATGGCTACACCTTC. Its translation is CASSVTVTYGYTF.

The gene calls are TRBV15 and TRBJ2-1, with a tentative D call TRBD2 (5 bases). This CDR3 is built from 15 residues. Looked up from germline, CDR1 is LNHNV and CDR2 is YYDKDF (reference sequence). V was trimmed by 3 bases and J by 9 bases, leaving 18 bases between them. As DNA, the CDR3 is TGTGCCACCAGCAGCTTGGATACTTCAGAGGGTGAGCAGTTCTTC. Translating gives CATSSLDTSEGEQFF.

The chain combines TRBV2 with TRBJ2-7; the D gene is possibly TRBD2 (6 bases). V was pared by 6 bases and J by 0 bases, with 12 bases between. The germline V gene encodes CDR1 SNHLY and CDR2 FYNNEI. The CDR3 length is 14 residues. CDR3: CASREGKLSYEQYF. CDR3 bases: TGTGCCAGCAGGGAGGGGAAGCTCTCCTACGAGCAGTACTTC. The full variable domain, with the rest looked up from reference TRBV2 and TRBJ2-7, is EPEVTQTPSHQVTQMGQEVILRCVPISNHLYFYWYRQILGQKVEFLVSFYNNEISEKSEIFDDQFSVERPDGSNFTLKIRSTKLEDSAMYFCASREGKLSYEQYFGPGTRLTVT.

CDR3 sequence (DNA): TGTGCCACCACCTGCGGGCCGGGACAGGGCACCGGGGAGCTGTTTTTT. It yields the protein CATTCGPGQGTGELFF. The chain recombines TRBV24-1 with TRBJ2-2; 9 positions agree with TRBD1. The V and J ends lost 8 bases and 4 bases, in that order; junction bases with no gene match: 10. The CDR3 is made up of 16 amino acids. The germline CDR1 and CDR2 sequences are KGHDR and SFDVKD.